The rows below give T cell receptor beta chains drawn from one sample of a study of T-cell reconstitution after alpha-beta-depleted transplantation in children. TCRdb reanalysed the PCR reads using MiXCR and keeps one entry per CDR3 protein. The data contain approximately 170,000 distinct CDR3 sequences, 11% of them seen just once; the ten biggest clones take up over 10%. The specimen comprised PBMCs, sampled before TCRalphabeta/CD19-depleted stem cell transplant. These receptors were taken from a boy younger than 10 with acute myeloid leukemia, due to receive a stem cell transplant. The CDR3 runs from the conserved cysteine through the conserved F or W. D genes are given only for firm matches. Where a row states a size, it is once, few, many or the class of an expanded clone; other rows omit it.

many	TRBV20-1	TRBJ1-1	NA	TGCAGTGCTAGAGGGTATCGGGGGGTAGCGCTGGGCACTGAAGCTTTCTTT	CSARGYRGVALGTEAFF
NA	TRBV7-9	TRBJ2-2	NA	TGTGCCAGCAGCCCACCGGGACGGATTACGAACACCGGGGAGCTGTTTTTT	CASSPPGRITNTGELFF
few	TRBV7-6	TRBJ1-4	TRBD1	TGTGCCAGCAGCCCGGGGACAGGGATGTATGAAAAACTGTTTTTT	CASSPGTGMYEKLFF
many	TRBV28	TRBJ2-4	NA	TGTGCCAGCAACCTCCCAGGGCAGCCAGGCATTCAGTACTTC	CASNLPGQPGIQYF
once	TRBV30	TRBJ1-5	TRBD1	TGTGCCTGGAGTGTAGGGACAGCAAATCAGCCCCAGCATTTT	CAWSVGTANQPQHF
many	TRBV25-1	TRBJ2-7	TRBD1	TGTGCCAGCAGTGATTCCGGGACAGGGAACGAGCAGTACTTC	CASSDSGTGNEQYF
many	TRBV7-2	TRBJ2-5	NA	TGTGCCAGCAGCTTCCTCGGGACCGCGGGGGAGACCCAGTACTTC	CASSFLGTAGETQYF
many	TRBV5-1	TRBJ2-2	TRBD1	TGCGCCAGCAGCTTACAGGGGTCCTATCTGAACACCGGGGAGCTGTTTTTT	CASSLQGSYLNTGELFF
many	TRBV20-1	TRBJ2-3	TRBD2	TGCAGTGCTAGAACTAGCGGGAGAGATACGCAGTATTTT	CSARTSGRDTQYF
NA	TRBV5-5	TRBJ2-1	NA	TGTGCCAGCAGCTTGGAGGCGAACAATGAGCAGTTCTTC	CASSLEANNEQFF
many	TRBV7-9	TRBJ2-7	TRBD1	TGTGCCAGCAGCATGACAGGGACCTCCTACGAGCAGTACTTC	CASSMTGTSYEQYF
many	TRBV5-1	TRBJ1-3	NA	TGCGCCAGCAGCCCAGAAACAGGGTTCTCTGGAAACACCATATATTTT	CASSPETGFSGNTIYF
many	TRBV7-8	TRBJ2-3	NA	TGTGCCAGCTTTTCTACTACAGATTCTTACACAGATACGCAGTATTTT	CASFSTTDSYTDTQYF
many	TRBV9	TRBJ2-1	NA	TGTGCCAGCAGCGCGCGGGACTCACCCTACAATGAGCAGTTCTTC	CASSARDSPYNEQFF
many	TRBV20-1	TRBJ1-5	NA	TGCAGTGCTAGAGATTTCTTGAGCAATCAGCCCCAGCATTTT	CSARDFLSNQPQHF
many	TRBV7-2	TRBJ1-1	TRBD1	TGTGCCAGCTCCGTGGGACAGGGATCATATGGGTCAGGAAACACTGAAGCTTTCTTT	CASSVGQGSYGSGNTEAFF
many	TRBV20-1	TRBJ1-6	NA	TGCAGTGCTAGAAACCAGGGTGTATTTTCACCCCTCCACTTT	CSARNQGVFSPLHF
many	TRBV7-2	TRBJ2-2	NA	TGTGCCAGCAGTTCCACCGGGGAGCTGTTTTTT	CASSSTGELFF
many	TRBV11-1	TRBJ2-1	NA	TGTGCCAGCAGCCCGGGGCCCAACAATGAGCAGTTCTTC	CASSPGPNNEQFF
NA	TRBV11-2	TRBJ2-3	TRBD2	TGTGCCAGCAGCTTAGAGACAGCGGGAGGGCCTTGGGCTAATACGCAGTATTTT	CASSLETAGGPWANTQYF
many	TRBV15	TRBJ1-2	TRBD1	TGTGCCACCAGCGGATATCAGTCTTCCCGGGGACAGGGGTACTATGGCTACACCTTC	CATSGYQSSRGQGYYGYTF
many	TRBV20-1	TRBJ2-3	NA	TGCAGTGCTAGAGATTTTAGCCCCCCAGATACGCAGTATTTT	CSARDFSPPDTQYF
many	TRBV11-2	TRBJ2-7	NA	TGTGCCAGCAGCTTTTTGGGGACAACCCGATCCTACGAGCAGTACTTC	CASSFLGTTRSYEQYF
NA	TRBV25-1	TRBJ2-2	NA	TGTGCCAGCAGTCAGGGCTTTGGAGGGGAGCTGTTTTTT	CASSQGFGGELFF
many	TRBV28	TRBJ1-2	TRBD1	TGTGCCAGCAGTTCCCAGCCAACAGGGGGCTATGGCTACACCTTC	CASSSQPTGGYGYTF
many	TRBV27	TRBJ2-7	TRBD2	TGTGCCAGCACCCGACTAGCGGGAGGCCACCCCTACGAGCAGTACTTC	CASTRLAGGHPYEQYF
many	TRBV2	TRBJ1-2	NA	TGTGCCAGAGAAAGGGTTGGGGTTTTTTATGGCTACACCTTC	CARERVGVFYGYTF
many	TRBV27	TRBJ2-3	TRBD2	TGTGCCAGCAGTTTATTTAGCGGGGCCCAATTGGGCACAGATACGCAGTATTTT	CASSLFSGAQLGTDTQYF
many	TRBV5-1	TRBJ1-6	NA	TGCGCCAGCAGCTCCGCGGATTTCTATAATTCACCCCTCCACTTT	CASSSADFYNSPLHF